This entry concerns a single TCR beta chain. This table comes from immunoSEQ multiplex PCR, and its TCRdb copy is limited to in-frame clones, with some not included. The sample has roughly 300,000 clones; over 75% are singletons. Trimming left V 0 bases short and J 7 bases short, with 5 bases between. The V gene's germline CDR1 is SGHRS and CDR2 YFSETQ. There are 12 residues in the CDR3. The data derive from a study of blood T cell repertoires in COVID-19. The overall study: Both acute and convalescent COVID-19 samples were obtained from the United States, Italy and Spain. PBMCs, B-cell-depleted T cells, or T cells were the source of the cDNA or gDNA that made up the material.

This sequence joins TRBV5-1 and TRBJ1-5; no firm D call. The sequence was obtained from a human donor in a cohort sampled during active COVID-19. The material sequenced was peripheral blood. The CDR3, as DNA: TGCGCCAGCAGCTTGGATGGCCAGCCCCAGCATTTT. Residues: CASSLDGQPQHF.